Below, one T cell receptor beta chain is given with its context. Its matching antigen is unknown. Profiling relied on immunoSEQ multiplex PCR, and the TCRdb table lists in-frame clones only, not all of them. The sample lists some 2 million clones, just under 95% occurring once. This record comes from a study of shared clonotypes between healthy human individuals. Study overall: The plates for each donor numbered three CD4 naive, three CD4 memory, two CD8 naive and one CD8 memory.

The naive CD8 subset, CD45RO-negative cells positively selected for CCR7, excluded terminally differentiated effector memory CD45RA+ cells. Donors, without exception, were Caucasian adults residing in Nashville, Tennessee. Study-wide results and caveats: The authors sampled blood alone, and tissue repertoires likely differ. What naive subsets generally showed was a larger estimated richness than memory subsets showed.

This sequence was found in a man younger than 35 in good health. Sequenced: naive CD8+ T cells sorted from blood.

The CDR3, as DNA: TGCGCCAGCAGCCAAGAAAGGAGCGAGAGCTCCTACGAGCAGTACTTC. Protein: CASSQERSESSYEQYF. This sequence joins TRBV4-3 and TRBJ2-7; D not certain. Looked up from germline, CDR1 is LGHNA and CDR2 is YSLEER. CDR3 length equals 16 residues. Trimming cost V 0 bases and J 0 bases, with 12 bases left between them.